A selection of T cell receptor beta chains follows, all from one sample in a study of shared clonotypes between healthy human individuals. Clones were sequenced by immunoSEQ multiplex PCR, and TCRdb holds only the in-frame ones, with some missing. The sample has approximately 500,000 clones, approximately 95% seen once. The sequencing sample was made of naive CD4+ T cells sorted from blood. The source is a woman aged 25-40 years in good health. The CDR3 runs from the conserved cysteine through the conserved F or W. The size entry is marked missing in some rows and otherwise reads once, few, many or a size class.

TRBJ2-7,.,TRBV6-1,CASSGTAGYGLAGAAYEQYF
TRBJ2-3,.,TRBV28,CASSSMSRTDTQYF
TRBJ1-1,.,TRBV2,CASRVTVNTEAFF
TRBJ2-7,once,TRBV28,CASTLGGLSSYEQYF
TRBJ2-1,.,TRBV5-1,CASSLAGWEAYNEQFF
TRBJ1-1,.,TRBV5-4,CASSLGGDGTEAFF
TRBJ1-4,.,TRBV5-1,CASSLVAGLNEKLFF
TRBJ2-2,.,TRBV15,CATRGQANTGELFF
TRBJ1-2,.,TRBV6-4,CASSDFQGAGGYTF
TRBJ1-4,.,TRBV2,CASETGWDEEKLFF
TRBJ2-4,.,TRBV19,CASSKGQGASKNIQYF
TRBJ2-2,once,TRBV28,CASSSPSPGELFF
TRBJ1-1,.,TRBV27,CASSSGGYVTEAFF
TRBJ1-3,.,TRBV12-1,CASSFTRDRVGNTIYF
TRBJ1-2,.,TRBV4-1,CASSRRPGQALYGYTF
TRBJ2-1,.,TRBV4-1,CASSQVRDSGNEQFF
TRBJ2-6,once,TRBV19,CASRWGAGANVLTF
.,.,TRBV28,CASSFLAGGYEQYF
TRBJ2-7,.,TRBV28,CASSHYEQYF
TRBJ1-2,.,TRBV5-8,CASSLEFVRNYGYTF
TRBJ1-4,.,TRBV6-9,CASSFSRGRNEKLFF
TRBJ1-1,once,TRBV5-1,CASSSGQGNTEAFF